This TCR beta chain was found in a study of human T cells and chemical hapten exposure. The overall study: Mainly, slight library volume differences in the pool made TCR yields vary.

This clonotype was counted ten times or more. The antigen is undetermined. This sample's time point: pre-sensitization, week 0. As to treatment: therapeutic diphenylcyclopropenone sensitization with weekly scalp DPC. The germline V gene has CDR1 MNHEY and CDR2 SVGEGT. The length of the CDR3 is 16 residues. The V gene end was trimmed by 6 bases and the J gene end by 2 bases; junction bases not matched to a gene: 8. Each CDR3 protein gets one entry after TCRdb re-called the RACE reads with MiXCR. The repertoire includes about 250,000 distinct CDR3 sequences, approximately 8% of them detected once, and about 1.1% sits in the top ten. Study outcomes and limitations: Counts of TCRs above 1 in 1000 frequency stayed unchanged with DPC sensitization.

This TCR was recovered from a man between 18 and 35 years old with alopecia areata. Some clones in this sample may be carry-over from other donors' samples. The rearrangement uses TRBV6-2 or TRBV6-3 and TRBJ2-1; 9 bases agree with TRBD1. The input for sequencing was whole blood, taken in connection with sensitization to the hapten diphenylcyclopropenone (DPC). CDR3: CASRKSGQGAYNEQFF. The DNA for the CDR3 is TGTGCCAGCAGAAAGTCGGGACAGGGTGCCTACAATGAGCAGTTCTTC.